The entry below gives a single T cell receptor beta chain sequence along with its context. Its cognate antigen is unknown. Germline V gives CDR1 SGHTA, CDR2 FQGTGA. The CDR3 has 14 amino acids. Losses at the gene ends were 5 bases for V and 5 bases for J; bases not matched to a gene: 9. These data are taken from a study of T cells in Graves' hyperthyroidism and ophthalmopathy. Study-level findings and limits: In the blood, most expanded thyroid clonotypes above 0.001 appeared as well. A model of 13 V-J pairs discriminated ophthalmopathy from stable hyperthyroidism.

Template material for amplifying TCR beta CDR3 regions consisted of RNA transcripts. HTBI primers drove first-round RT-PCR of the TCR CDR3. TCRdb used MiXCR to reprocess the multiplex PCR reads, holding one entry per CDR3 protein. This sample has 450,000 to 500,000 distinct CDR3 sequences, with roughly 23% found just once. Duration under 3 months, a NOSPECS grade of at least 4, and a Clinical Activity Score of at least 3 characterized the ophthalmopathy patients. Exclusion criteria comprised uncontrolled infection, other autoimmune disease, pregnancy or lactation. The receptor was isolated from a woman between 70 and 85 years old with Graves' ophthalmopathy. The sample comprised blood. The chain couples TRBV7-3 to TRBJ2-7; 7 nucleotides align to TRBD1. The CDR3: CASSLQGSSDEQYF. In DNA, the CDR3 is TGTGCCAGCAGCCTACAGGGGAGTTCGGACGAGCAGTACTTC.